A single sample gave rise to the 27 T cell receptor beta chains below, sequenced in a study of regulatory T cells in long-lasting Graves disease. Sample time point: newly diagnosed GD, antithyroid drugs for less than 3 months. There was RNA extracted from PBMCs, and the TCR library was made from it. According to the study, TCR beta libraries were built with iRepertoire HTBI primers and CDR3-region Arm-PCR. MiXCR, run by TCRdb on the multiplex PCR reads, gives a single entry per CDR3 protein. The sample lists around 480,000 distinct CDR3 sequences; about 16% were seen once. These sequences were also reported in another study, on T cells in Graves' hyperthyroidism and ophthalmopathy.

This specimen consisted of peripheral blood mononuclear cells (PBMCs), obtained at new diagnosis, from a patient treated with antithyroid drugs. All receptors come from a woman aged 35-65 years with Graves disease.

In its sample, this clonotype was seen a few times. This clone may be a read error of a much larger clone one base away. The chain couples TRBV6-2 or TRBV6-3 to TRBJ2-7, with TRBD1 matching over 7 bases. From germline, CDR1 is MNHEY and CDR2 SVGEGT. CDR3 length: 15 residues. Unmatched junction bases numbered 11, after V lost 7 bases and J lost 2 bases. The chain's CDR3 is CASNRHTGQTYEQYF. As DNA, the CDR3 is TGTGCCAGCAACCGCCACACGGGACAGACCTACGAGCAGTACTTC.

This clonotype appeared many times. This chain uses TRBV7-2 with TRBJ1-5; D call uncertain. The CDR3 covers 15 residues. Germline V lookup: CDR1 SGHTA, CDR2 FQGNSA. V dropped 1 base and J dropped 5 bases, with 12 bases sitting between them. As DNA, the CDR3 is TGTGCCAGCAGCTTAGGATTGTCCCTCGATCAGCCCCAGCATTTT. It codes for CASSLGLSLDQPQHF.

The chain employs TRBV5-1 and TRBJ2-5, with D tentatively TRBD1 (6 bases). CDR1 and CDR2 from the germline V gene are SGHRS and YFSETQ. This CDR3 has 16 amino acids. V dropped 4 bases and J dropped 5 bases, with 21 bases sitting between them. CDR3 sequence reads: CASSPGGLGAIETQYF. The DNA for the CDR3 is TGCGCCAGCAGCCCTGGCGGGTTGGGGGCGATTGAGACCCAGTACTTC.

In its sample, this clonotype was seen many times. DNA for the CDR3: TGCAGCGTTGGGACTAGCGGGGCATCCACCTACGAGCAGTACTTC. It specifies CSVGTSGASTYEQYF. V gene TRBV29-1 combines with J gene TRBJ2-7; 12 nucleotides agree with TRBD2. Germline V gene sequence: CDR1 SQVTM, CDR2 ANQGSEA. Trimming took 4 bases from V and 2 from J; bases not matched to a gene: 6. The CDR3 totals 15 residues.

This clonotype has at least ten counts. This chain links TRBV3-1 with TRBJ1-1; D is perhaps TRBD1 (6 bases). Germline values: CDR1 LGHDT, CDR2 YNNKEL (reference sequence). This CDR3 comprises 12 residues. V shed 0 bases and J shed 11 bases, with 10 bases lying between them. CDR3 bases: TGTGCCAGCAGCCAAGATAGGGGGAGGGCTTTCTTT. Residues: CASSQDRGRAFF.

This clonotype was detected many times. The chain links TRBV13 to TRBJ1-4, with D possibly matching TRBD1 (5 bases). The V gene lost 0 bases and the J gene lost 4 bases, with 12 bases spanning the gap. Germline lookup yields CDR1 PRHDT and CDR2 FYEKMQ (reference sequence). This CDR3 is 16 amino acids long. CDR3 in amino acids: CASSLGGAGGNEKLFF. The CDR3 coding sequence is TGTGCCAGCAGCTTAGGAGGGGCTGGGGGTAATGAAAAACTGTTTTTT. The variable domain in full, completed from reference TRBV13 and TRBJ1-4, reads AAGVIQSPRHLIKEKRETATLKCYPIPRHDTVYWYQQGPGQDPQFLISFYEKMQSDKGSIPDRFSAQQFSDYHSELNMSSLELGDSALYFCASSLGGAGGNEKLFFGSGTQLSVL.

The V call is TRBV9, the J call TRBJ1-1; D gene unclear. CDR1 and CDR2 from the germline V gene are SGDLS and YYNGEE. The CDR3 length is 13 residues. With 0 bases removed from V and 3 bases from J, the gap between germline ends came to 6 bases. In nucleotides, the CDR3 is TGTGCCAGCAGCGTAGACCTCCACACTGAAGCTTTCTTT. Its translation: CASSVDLHTEAFF.

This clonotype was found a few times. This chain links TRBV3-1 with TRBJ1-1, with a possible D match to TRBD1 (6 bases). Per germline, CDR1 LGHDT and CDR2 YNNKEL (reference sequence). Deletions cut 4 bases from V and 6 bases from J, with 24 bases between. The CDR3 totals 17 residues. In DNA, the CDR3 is TGTGCCAGCAGCCGAATCTTTGGGGGGCGGCTTCTCTCTGAAGCTTTCTTT. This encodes CASSRIFGGRLLSEAFF.

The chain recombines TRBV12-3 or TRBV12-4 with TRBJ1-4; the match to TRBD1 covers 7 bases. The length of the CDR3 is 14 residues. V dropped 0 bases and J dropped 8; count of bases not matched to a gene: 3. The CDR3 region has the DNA TGTGCCAGCAGTTTAGCGACAGGGAGCGAAAAACTGTTTTTT. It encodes CASSLATGSEKLFF.

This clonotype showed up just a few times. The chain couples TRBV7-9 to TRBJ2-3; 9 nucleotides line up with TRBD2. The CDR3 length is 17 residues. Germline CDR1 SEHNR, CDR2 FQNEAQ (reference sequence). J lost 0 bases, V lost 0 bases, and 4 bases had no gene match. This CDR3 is CASSLAPTSGSTDTQYF. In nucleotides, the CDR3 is TGTGCCAGCAGCTTAGCGCCTACTAGCGGGAGCACAGATACGCAGTATTTT.

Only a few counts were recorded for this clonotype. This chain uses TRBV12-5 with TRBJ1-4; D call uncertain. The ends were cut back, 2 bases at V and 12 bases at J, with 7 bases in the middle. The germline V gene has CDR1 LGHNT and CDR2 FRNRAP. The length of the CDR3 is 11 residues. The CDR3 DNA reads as TGTGCTAGTGGTTTGAAAGCCCAACTGTTTTTT. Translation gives CASGLKAQLFF. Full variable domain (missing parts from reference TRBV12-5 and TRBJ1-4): DARVTQTPRHKVTEMGQEVTMRCQPILGHNTVFWYRQTMMQGLELLAYFRNRAPLDDSGMPKDRFSAEMPDATLATLKIQPSEPRDSAVYFCASGLKAQLFFGSGTQLSVL.

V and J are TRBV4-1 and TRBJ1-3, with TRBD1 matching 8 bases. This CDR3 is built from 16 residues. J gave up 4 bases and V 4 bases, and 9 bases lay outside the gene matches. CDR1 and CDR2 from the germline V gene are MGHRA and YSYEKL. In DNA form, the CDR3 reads TGCGCCAGCAGCCGAGATCAGGGGGCGCGAGGAAACACCATATATTTT. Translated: CASSRDQGARGNTIYF.

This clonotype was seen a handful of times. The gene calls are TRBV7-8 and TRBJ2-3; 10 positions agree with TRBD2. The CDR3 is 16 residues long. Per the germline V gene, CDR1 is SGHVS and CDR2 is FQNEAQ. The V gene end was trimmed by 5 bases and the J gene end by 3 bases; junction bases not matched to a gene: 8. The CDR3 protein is CASSIATSGATDTQYF. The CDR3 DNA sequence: TGTGCCAGCAGCATCGCCACTAGCGGGGCGACAGATACGCAGTATTTT.

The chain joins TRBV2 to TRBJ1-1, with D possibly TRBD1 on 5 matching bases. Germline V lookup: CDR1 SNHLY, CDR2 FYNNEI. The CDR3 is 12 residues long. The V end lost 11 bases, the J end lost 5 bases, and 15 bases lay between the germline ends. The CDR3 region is CAGALGRTEAFF. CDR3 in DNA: TGTGCCGGGGCCTTAGGGAGGACTGAAGCTTTCTTT.

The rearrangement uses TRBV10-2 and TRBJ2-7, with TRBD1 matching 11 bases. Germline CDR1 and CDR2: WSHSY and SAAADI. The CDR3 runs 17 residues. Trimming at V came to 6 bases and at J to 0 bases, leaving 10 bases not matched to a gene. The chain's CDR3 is CASRPTPGTGGSYEQYF. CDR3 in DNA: TGCGCCAGCAGACCCACCCCCGGGACAGGGGGCTCCTACGAGCAGTACTTC.

CDR3 DNA sequence: TGTGCCAGCAGCTTAGCGCAAGGGGGCGGGATTCAGTACTTC. This sequence encodes CASSLAQGGGIQYF. The V call is TRBV7-9, the J call TRBJ2-1; 7 bases match TRBD1. The J call may be faulty, since TRBJ2-4 better matches the DNA end. This CDR3 comprises 14 residues. Germline CDR1 SEHNR, CDR2 FQNEAQ (reference sequence).

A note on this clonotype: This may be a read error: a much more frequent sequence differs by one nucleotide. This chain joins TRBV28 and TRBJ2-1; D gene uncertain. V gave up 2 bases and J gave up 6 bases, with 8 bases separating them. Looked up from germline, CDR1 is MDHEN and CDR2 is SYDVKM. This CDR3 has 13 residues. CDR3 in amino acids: CASSLGRSNEQFF. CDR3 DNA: TGTGCCAGCAGTTTAGGAAGAAGCAATGAGCAGTTCTTC.

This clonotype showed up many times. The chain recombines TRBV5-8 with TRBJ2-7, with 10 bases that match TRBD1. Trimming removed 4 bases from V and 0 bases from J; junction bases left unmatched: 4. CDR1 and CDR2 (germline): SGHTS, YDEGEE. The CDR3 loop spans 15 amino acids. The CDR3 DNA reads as TGTGCCAGCAGCGGGACAGGGGTGGGCTCCTACGAGCAGTACTTC. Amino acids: CASSGTGVGSYEQYF.

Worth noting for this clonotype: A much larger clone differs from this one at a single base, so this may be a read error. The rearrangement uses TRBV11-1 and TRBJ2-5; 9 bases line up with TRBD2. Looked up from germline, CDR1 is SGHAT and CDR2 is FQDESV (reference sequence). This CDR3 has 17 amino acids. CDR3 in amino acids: CTSSHGSWRGGQETQYF. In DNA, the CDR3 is TGTACCAGCAGCCATGGTAGTTGGCGGGGGGGCCAGGAGACCCAGTACTTC.

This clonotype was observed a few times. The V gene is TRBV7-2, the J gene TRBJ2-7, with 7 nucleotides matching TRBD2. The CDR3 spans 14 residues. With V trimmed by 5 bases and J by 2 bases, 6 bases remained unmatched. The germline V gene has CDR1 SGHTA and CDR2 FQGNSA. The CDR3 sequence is CASSGGVGPYEQYF. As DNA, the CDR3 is TGTGCCAGCAGCGGGGGGGTCGGCCCCTACGAGCAGTACTTC.

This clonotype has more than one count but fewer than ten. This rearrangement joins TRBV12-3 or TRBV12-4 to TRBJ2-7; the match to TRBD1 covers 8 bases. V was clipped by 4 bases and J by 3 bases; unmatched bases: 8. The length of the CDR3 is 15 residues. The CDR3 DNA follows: TGTGCCAGCAGTTCAACGGGACAGGCGAGCTACGAGCAGTACTTC. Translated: CASSSTGQASYEQYF.

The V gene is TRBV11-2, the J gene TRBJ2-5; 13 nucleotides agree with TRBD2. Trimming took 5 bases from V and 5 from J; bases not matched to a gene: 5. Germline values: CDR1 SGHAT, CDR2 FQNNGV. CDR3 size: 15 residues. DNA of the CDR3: TGTGCCAGCAGCACTAGCGGGGGGGCCTGGGAGACCCAGTACTTC. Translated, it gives CASSTSGGAWETQYF.

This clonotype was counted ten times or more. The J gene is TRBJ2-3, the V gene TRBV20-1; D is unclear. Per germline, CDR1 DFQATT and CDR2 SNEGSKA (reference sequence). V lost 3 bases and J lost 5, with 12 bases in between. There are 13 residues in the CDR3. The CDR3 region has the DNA TGCAGTGCTAGTGTGTCTGCCAGAGATACGCAGTATTTT. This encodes CSASVSARDTQYF.

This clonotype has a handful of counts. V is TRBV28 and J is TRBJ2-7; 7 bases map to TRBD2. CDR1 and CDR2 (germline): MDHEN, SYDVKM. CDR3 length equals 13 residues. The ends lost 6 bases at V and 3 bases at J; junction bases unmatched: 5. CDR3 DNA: TGTGCCAGCAGGTTGGGGGGGAACTACGAGCAGTACTTC. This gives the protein CASRLGGNYEQYF.

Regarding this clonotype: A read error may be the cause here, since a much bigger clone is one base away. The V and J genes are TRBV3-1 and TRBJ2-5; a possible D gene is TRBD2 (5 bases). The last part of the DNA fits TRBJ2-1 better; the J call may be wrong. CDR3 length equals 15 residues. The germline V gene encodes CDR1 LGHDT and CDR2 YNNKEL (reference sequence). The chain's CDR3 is CASSQEDGDYNGQFF. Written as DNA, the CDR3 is TGTGCCAGCAGCCAAGAGGACGGTGACTACAATGGGCAGTTCTTC.

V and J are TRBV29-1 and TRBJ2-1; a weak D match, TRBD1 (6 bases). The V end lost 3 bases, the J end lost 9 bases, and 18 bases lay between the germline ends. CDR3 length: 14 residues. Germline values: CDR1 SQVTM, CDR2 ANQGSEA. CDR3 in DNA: TGCAGCGTTGAGTCGACAGGATATGGGAGTGAGCAGTTCTTC. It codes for CSVESTGYGSEQFF.

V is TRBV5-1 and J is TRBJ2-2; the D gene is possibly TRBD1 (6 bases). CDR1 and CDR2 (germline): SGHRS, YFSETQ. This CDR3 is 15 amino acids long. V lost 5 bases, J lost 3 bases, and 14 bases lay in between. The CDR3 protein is CASRSGVIHTGELFF. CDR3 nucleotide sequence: TGCGCCAGCAGGTCAGGGGTAATCCACACCGGGGAGCTGTTTTTT.